What follows are 22 T cell receptor beta chains derived from one specimen sequenced in a study of Graves' ophthalmopathy and Graves' hyperthyroidism. RNA transcripts served as template for amplifying TCR beta CDR3 sequences. First-round RT-PCR employed HTBI primers, with a second-round multiplex PCR after it. TCRdb itself ran the multiplex PCR reads through MiXCR, one entry per CDR3 protein. Among 680,000 or so distinct CDR3 sequences, about a fifth were seen once, and the ten largest hold roughly 6.9%. The sequenced sample consisted of peripheral blood. Receptor source: a woman between 18 and 29 years old with stable Graves' hyperthyroidism. Some clones in this sample may be carry-over from other donors' samples.

There are a few counts of this clonotype. The gene calls are TRBV4-1 and TRBJ2-2, with a possible D match to TRBD2 (6 bases). The CDR3 has 18 residues. Germline V CDR1 and CDR2: MGHRA, YSYEKL. The V and J ends lost 3 bases and 0 bases respectively, with 17 bases between them. CDR3 sequence (DNA): TGCGCCAGCAGCCACCCCCGTGGGGGAGGCCCGAACACCGGGGAGCTGTTTTTT. Translation gives CASSHPRGGGPNTGELFF.

The rearrangement joins TRBV29-1 to TRBJ2-7, with TRBD1 as a possible D gene (6 bases). V lost 4 bases and J lost 2, with 9 bases in between. CDR1 SQVTM and CDR2 ANQGSEA come from the germline V gene. The CDR3 runs to 12 residues. CDR3 in amino acids: CSVGGQTYEQYF. CDR3 DNA: TGCAGCGTTGGGGGACAAACCTACGAGCAGTACTTC.

The chain links TRBV6-2 or TRBV6-3 to TRBJ1-3, with 8 bases matching TRBD1. V was clipped by 0 bases and J by 3 bases; unmatched bases: 13. Germline CDR1 and CDR2: MNHEY and SVGEGT. The CDR3 runs 19 residues. The CDR3 sequence is CASSYSGLAGGAFGNTIYF. The DNA of the CDR3 is TGTGCCAGCAGTTACTCTGGCTTGGCAGGGGGCGCGTTTGGAAACACCATATATTTT.

This clonotype was observed at least ten times. The rearrangement uses TRBV12-3 or TRBV12-4 and TRBJ1-1; no clear D gene. The length of the CDR3 is 12 residues. V gave up 3 bases and J gave up 7 bases, with 9 bases separating them. The CDR3 is CASSFLSVEAFF. DNA for the CDR3: TGTGCCAGCAGTTTTCTGAGTGTTGAAGCTTTCTTT.

This clonotype was counted many times. The CDR3 is CASSFSGRDLFMDTEAFF. CDR3 coding DNA: TGTGCCAGCAGCTTTTCGGGGCGAGATTTGTTCATGGACACTGAAGCTTTCTTT. The rearrangement links TRBV13 to TRBJ1-1; tentatively, D is TRBD1 (5 bases). Germline V lookup: CDR1 PRHDT, CDR2 FYEKMQ (reference sequence). CDR3 length: 18 residues. V was shortened by 3 bases and J by 3 bases, with 23 bases between the two germline ends.

The sample holds many counts of this clonotype. The chain has TRBV6-2 or TRBV6-3 and TRBJ2-5, with 12 bases matching TRBD2. Trimming removed 0 bases from V and 4 bases from J; junction bases left unmatched: 0. CDR3 length equals 15 residues. The V gene's germline CDR1 is MNHEY and CDR2 SVGEGT. CDR3 sequence: CASSYSGLAGETQYF. CDR3 coding DNA: TGTGCCAGCAGTTACTCGGGACTAGCGGGAGAGACCCAGTACTTC.

Ten or more counts support this clonotype. The chain couples TRBV11-2 to TRBJ2-5; D is possibly TRBD1 or TRBD2 (5 bases each). This CDR3 spans 14 amino acids. V was cut by 7 bases and J by 1 base, with 13 bases left in between. Germline values: CDR1 SGHAT, CDR2 FQNNGV. The CDR3 sequence: CASIGTHSQETQYF. The CDR3 nucleotides are TGTGCCAGCATCGGGACCCACTCCCAAGAGACCCAGTACTTC.

This clonotype was counted at least ten times. The rearrangement joins TRBV24-1 to TRBJ2-5; TRBD1 aligns across 8 bases. Per the germline V gene, CDR1 is KGHDR and CDR2 is SFDVKD. Trimming at V came to 3 bases and at J to 5 bases, leaving 7 bases not matched to a gene. The CDR3 has 15 amino acids. CDR3 nucleotides: TGTGCCACCAGTGATCTTCAGGGGGCTTTGGAGACCCAGTACTTC. It encodes CATSDLQGALETQYF.

In this sample, this clonotype turned up many times. The genes are TRBV6-1 and TRBJ2-2; D possibly uses TRBD1 or TRBD2 (5 bases each). CDR1 MNHNS and CDR2 SASEGT come from the germline V gene. CDR3 length equals 16 residues. Trimming took 6 bases from V and 0 from J, leaving 14 bases between them. CDR3 loop: CASSRERDPNTGELFF. CDR3 in DNA: TGTGCCAGCAGCCGAGAACGGGACCCGAACACCGGGGAGCTGTTTTTT.

This clonotype was picked up a small number of times. The chain recombines TRBV11-1 with TRBJ1-1; 9 bases match TRBD1. With 5 bases clipped from V and 0 bases from J, the junction kept 10 bases outside the gene matches. CDR3 size: 17 residues. Germline CDR1 reads SGHAT; CDR2 reads FQDESV (reference sequence). For the CDR3, the DNA is TGTGCCAGCAGCCCTAATACACAGGGGGCCTTGAACACTGAAGCTTTCTTT. This codes for CASSPNTQGALNTEAFF.

The sample holds many counts of this clonotype. DNA for the CDR3: TGCGCCAGCAGCTTGGGAGGGAAGATGCCCCAGCATTTT. It encodes CASSLGGKMPQHF. The chain uses TRBV5-1 and TRBJ1-5; D not certain. The germline V gene has CDR1 SGHRS and CDR2 YFSETQ. The V gene lost 0 bases and the J gene lost 9 bases, with 10 bases spanning the gap. The CDR3 extends over 13 amino acids.

About this clonotype: A much more abundant neighbour one base away suggests this may be a read error. The CDR3 protein is CAWSQQGYERYF. The CDR3 region has the DNA TGTGCCTGGAGCCAACAGGGATATGAGCGGTACTTC. This chain links TRBV30 with TRBJ2-7, with TRBD1 as a possible D gene (6 bases). CDR1 GTSNPN and CDR2 SVGIG come from the germline V gene (reference sequence). The CDR3 contains 12 residues. Full variable domain (remainder filled in from reference TRBV30 and TRBJ2-7): SQTIHQWPATLVQPVGSPLSLECTVEGTSNPNLYWYRQAAGRGLQLLFYSVGIGQISSEVPQNLSASRPQDRQFILSSKKLLLSDSGFYLCAWSQQGYERYFGPGTRLTVT.

This clonotype was seen repeatedly, ten times or more. The chain carries TRBV6-5 and TRBJ1-1, with D maybe TRBD1 (6 bases). Germline loops: CDR1 MNHEY, CDR2 SVGAGI. Trimming left V 2 bases short and J 1 base short, with 14 bases between. The CDR3 is 16 residues long. CDR3: CASSYGGRGSNTEAFF. In nucleotides, the CDR3 is TGTGCCAGCAGTTACGGGGGCCGGGGGTCGAACACTGAAGCTTTCTTT.

The V call is TRBV30, the J call TRBJ2-7, with TRBD2 matching 11 bases. Germline trimming cut 3 bases from V and 4 bases from J; bases unmatched to any gene: 8. CDR1 is GTSNPN, CDR2 SVGIG, per germline (reference sequence). The length of the CDR3 is 15 residues. In DNA form, the CDR3 reads TGTGCCTGGAGCGCAGACACTAGCGGGAGTTACGAGCAGTACGTC. It encodes CAWSADTSGSYEQYV.

This clonotype appeared a few times. J is TRBJ1-3 and V is TRBV7-3, with a weak D call TRBD1 (6 bases). This CDR3 is 16 amino acids long. With 4 bases removed from V and 0 bases from J, the gap between germline ends came to 13 bases. Per the germline V gene, CDR1 is SGHTA and CDR2 is FQGTGA. CDR3: CASSSREDSSGNTIYF. The CDR3 DNA is TGTGCCAGCAGCTCCCGGGAGGACAGCTCTGGAAACACCATATATTTT.

A note on this clonotype: Germline is not matched at one junction end, which may reflect a read error. The J gene is TRBJ2-4, the V gene TRBV20-1; 8 bases align to TRBD1. The CDR3 is 15 residues long. CDR1 is DFQATT, CDR2 SNEGSKA, per germline (reference sequence). CDR3 in DNA: TGCAGTGCTAGAGACCAAACAGGGGGGCGGAACATTAAGTACTTC. It specifies CSARDQTGGRNIKYF.

This clonotype has only a few counts. The chain links TRBV6-1 to TRBJ2-5; possible D gene TRBD2, 6 bases. This CDR3 is built from 14 residues. Trimming left V 4 bases short and J 4 bases short, with 13 bases between. CDR1 and CDR2 (germline): MNHNS, SASEGT. CDR3 region: CASSGLGSGETQYF. CDR3 DNA: TGTGCCAGCAGTGGTCTCGGGAGTGGAGAGACCCAGTACTTC.

In its sample, this clonotype was seen a few times. The chain couples TRBV6-5 to TRBJ2-7, with D possibly being TRBD1 (5 bases). The V end was cut by 4 bases, the J end by 2 bases, with 12 bases between. CDR3 length equals 14 residues. CDR1 is MNHEY, CDR2 SVGAGI, per germline. CDR3 DNA sequence: TGTGCCAGCAGTTTAGTGGACACCGCCTACGAGCAGTACTTC. Amino acid sequence: CASSLVDTAYEQYF.

This clonotype was counted at least ten times. This rearrangement joins TRBV12-3 or TRBV12-4 to TRBJ1-1; a possible D gene is TRBD1 (5 bases). V was shortened by 7 bases and J by 4 bases, with 16 bases between the two germline ends. The CDR3 is 14 residues long. The CDR3 coding sequence is TGTGCCAGCACCCAGGGATTGAGGAGCACTGAAGCTTTCTTT. It yields the protein CASTQGLRSTEAFF.

As for this clonotype: The CDR3 ends on some other residue instead of the conserved phenylalanine or tryptophan, so this is likely a read error. The J gene is TRBJ1-2, the V gene TRBV28; D is unclear. V lost 6 bases to trimming and J lost 3 bases, with 11 bases between them. Germline V gene sequence: CDR1 MDHEN, CDR2 SYDVKM. The CDR3 consists of 13 residues. The CDR3 nucleotides are TGTGCCAGCAGGCTTATGTTCCACTATGGCTACACCTAC. This gives the protein CASRLMFHYGYTY.

This rearrangement joins TRBV11-1 to TRBJ2-7, with 7 positions matching TRBD1. The length of the CDR3 is 18 residues. V trimming: 5 bases; J trimming: 6 bases; junction bases outside the gene matches: 22. CDR1 and CDR2 from the germline V gene are SGHAT and FQDESV (reference sequence). CDR3 protein: CASSPAHGRDRVRPEQYF. CDR3 in DNA: TGTGCCAGCAGCCCCGCTCACGGGCGAGACAGGGTGAGGCCCGAGCAGTACTTC.

Ten or more counts support this clonotype. The gene calls are TRBV2 and TRBJ1-2; D remains ambiguous. CDR1 and CDR2 (germline): SNHLY, FYNNEI. The CDR3 contains 12 residues. Trimming stripped 3 bases from V and 3 bases from J, with 5 bases between. For the CDR3, the DNA is TGTGCCAGCAGTGACACCTACTATGGCTACACCTTC. This sequence encodes CASSDTYYGYTF. Looking up the rest from reference TRBV2 and TRBJ1-2 gives the full variable domain: EPEVTQTPSHQVTQMGQEVILRCVPISNHLYFYWYRQILGQKVEFLVSFYNNEISEKSEIFDDQFSVERPDGSNFTLKIRSTKLEDSAMYFCASSDTYYGYTFGSGTRLTVV.